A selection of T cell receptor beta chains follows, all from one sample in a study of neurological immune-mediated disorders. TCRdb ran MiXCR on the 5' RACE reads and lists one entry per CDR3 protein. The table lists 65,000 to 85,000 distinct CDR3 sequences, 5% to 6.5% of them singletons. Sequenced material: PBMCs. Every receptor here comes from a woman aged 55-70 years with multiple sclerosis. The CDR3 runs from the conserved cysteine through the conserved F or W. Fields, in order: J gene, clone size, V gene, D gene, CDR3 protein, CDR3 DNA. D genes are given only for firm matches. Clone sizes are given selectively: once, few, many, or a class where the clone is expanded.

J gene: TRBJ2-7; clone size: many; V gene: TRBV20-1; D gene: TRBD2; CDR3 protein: CSARVPSGIHEQYF; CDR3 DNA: TGCAGTGCTAGAGTTCCTAGCGGGATCCACGAGCAGTACTTC
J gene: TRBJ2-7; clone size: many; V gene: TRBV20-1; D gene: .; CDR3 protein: CSARELRGPGYEQYF; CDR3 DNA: TGCAGTGCTAGAGAATTGAGAGGGCCGGGCTACGAGCAGTACTTC
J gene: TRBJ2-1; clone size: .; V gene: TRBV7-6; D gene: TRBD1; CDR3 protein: CASSRSGQGYNEQFF; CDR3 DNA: TGTGCCAGCAGTCGCTCGGGACAGGGCTACAATGAGCAGTTCTTC
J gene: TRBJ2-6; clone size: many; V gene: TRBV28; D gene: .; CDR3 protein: CASSFPLVQGPGANVLTF; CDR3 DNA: TGTGCCAGCAGTTTCCCCCTCGTCCAGGGACCTGGGGCCAACGTCCTGACTTTC
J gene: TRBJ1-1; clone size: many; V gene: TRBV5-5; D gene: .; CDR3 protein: CASSLNRAYAEAFF; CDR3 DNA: TGTGCCAGCAGCTTGAACAGGGCGTACGCTGAAGCTTTCTTT
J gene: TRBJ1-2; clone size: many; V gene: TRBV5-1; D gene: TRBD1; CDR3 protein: CASSNTDREYGYTF; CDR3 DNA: TGCGCCAGCAGCAACACGGACAGGGAATATGGCTACACCTTC
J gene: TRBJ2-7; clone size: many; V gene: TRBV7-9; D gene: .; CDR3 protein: CASSLAGVLVPEQYF; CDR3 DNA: TGTGCCAGCAGCTTAGCCGGGGTGCTCGTTCCCGAGCAGTACTTC
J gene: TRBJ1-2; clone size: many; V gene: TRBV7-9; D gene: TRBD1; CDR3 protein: CASSFNRGGYTF; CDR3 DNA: TGTGCCAGCAGCTTTAACAGGGGTGGCTACACCTTC
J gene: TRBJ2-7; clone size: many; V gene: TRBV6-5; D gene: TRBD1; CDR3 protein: CASRGTGTGNEQYF; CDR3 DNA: TGTGCCAGCAGAGGTACCGGGACAGGGAACGAGCAGTACTTC
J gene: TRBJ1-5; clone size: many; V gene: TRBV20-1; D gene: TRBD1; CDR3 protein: CSARVGTGTSNQPQHF; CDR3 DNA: TGCAGTGCTAGAGTAGGGACAGGGACAAGCAATCAGCCCCAGCATTTT
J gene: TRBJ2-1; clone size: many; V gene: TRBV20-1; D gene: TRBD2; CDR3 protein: CSARDLSGGYNEQFF; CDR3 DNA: TGCAGTGCTAGAGATCTTAGCGGGGGCTATAATGAGCAGTTCTTC
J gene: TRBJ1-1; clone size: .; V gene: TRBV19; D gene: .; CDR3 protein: CASSIGFGMNTEAFF; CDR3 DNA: TGTGCCAGTAGTATCGGTTTCGGCATGAACACTGAAGCTTTCTTT
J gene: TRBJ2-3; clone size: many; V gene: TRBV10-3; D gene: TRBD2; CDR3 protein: CAIKGSGGQTDTQYF; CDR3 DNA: TGTGCCATCAAGGGTAGCGGGGGGCAAACAGATACGCAGTATTTT
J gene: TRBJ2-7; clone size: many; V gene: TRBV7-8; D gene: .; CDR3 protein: CASTTESVSYEQYF; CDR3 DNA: TGTGCCAGCACCACGGAGTCAGTCTCCTACGAGCAGTACTTC
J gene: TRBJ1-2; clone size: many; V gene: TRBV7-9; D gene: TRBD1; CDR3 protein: CASSLARRGQGGGYTF; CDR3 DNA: TGTGCCAGCAGCTTAGCGCGCCGTGGACAGGGCGGAGGCTACACCTTC
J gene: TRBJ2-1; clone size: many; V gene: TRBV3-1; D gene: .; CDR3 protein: CASSQGLDSLNEQFF; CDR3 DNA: TGTGCCAGCAGCCAAGGGCTAGACTCCCTCAATGAGCAGTTCTTC
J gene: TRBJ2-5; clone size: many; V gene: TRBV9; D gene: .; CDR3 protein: CASSVGPGTGSIETQYF; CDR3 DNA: TGTGCCAGCAGCGTTGGTCCCGGAACAGGGAGTATAGAGACCCAGTACTTC
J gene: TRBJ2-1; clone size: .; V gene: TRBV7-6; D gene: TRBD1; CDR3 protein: CASSLANHRGNEQFF; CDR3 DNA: TGTGCCAGCAGCTTAGCAAACCACAGGGGCAATGAGCAGTTCTTC
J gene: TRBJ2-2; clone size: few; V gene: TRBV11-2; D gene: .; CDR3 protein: CASSSPPFSGELFF; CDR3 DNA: TGTGCCAGCAGCTCCCCCCCTTTCTCCGGGGAGCTGTTTTTT
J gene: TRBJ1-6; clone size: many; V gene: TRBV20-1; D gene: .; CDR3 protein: CSARVGDSPLHF; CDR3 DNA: TGCAGTGCTAGAGTGGGTGATTCACCCCTCCACTTT
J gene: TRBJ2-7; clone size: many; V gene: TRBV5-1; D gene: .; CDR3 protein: CASSFVGEEQYF; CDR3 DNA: TGCGCCAGCAGCTTTGTGGGTGAAGAGCAGTACTTC
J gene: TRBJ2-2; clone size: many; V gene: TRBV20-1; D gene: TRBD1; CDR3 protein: CSAPDRGENTGELFF; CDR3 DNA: TGCAGTGCACCCGACAGGGGAGAGAACACCGGGGAGCTGTTTTTT
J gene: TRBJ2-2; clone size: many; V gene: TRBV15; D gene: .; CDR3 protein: CATSSWTGELFF; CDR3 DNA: TGTGCCACCAGCTCCTGGACCGGGGAGCTGTTTTTT
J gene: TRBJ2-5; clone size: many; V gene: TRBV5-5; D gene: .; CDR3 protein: CASSLGRPLGETQYF; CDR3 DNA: TGTGCCAGCAGCTTGGGCCGGCCCCTGGGAGAGACCCAGTACTTC
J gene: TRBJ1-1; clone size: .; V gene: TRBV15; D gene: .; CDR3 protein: CATSGETWNTEAFF; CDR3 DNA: TGTGCCACCAGCGGGGAGACTTGGAACACTGAAGCTTTCTTT
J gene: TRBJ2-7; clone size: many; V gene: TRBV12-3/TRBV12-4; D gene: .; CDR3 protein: CASTHGQYEQYF; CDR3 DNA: TGTGCCAGCACCCACGGGCAGTACGAGCAGTACTTC
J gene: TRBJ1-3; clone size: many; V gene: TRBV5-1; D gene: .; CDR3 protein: CASSSGFLASSGNTIYF; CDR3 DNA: TGCGCCAGCAGCTCAGGGTTCCTAGCGAGCTCTGGAAACACCATATATTTT
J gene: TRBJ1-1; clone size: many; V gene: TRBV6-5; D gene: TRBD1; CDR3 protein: CASSRDRGLPEAFF; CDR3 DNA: TGTGCCAGCAGCCGGGACAGGGGGCTGCCTGAAGCTTTCTTT
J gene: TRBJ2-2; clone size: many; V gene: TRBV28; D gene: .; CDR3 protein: CASREGVAGELFF; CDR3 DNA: TGTGCCAGCAGGGAGGGGGTTGCCGGGGAGCTGTTTTTT
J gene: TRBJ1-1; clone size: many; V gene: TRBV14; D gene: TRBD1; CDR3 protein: CASSQRGTGGTEAFF; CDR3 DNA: TGTGCCAGCAGCCAACGTGGGACAGGGGGCACTGAAGCTTTCTTT
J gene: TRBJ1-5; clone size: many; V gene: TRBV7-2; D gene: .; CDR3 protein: CASSLGGEPPQHF; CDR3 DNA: TGTGCCAGCAGCTTGGGGGGGGAACCGCCCCAGCATTTT
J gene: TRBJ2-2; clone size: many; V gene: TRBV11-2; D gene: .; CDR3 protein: CASSPGGVQGNTGELFF; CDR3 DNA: TGTGCCAGCAGCCCTGGGGGTGTACAGGGCAACACCGGGGAGCTGTTTTTT
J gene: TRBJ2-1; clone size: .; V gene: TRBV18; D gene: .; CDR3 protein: CASSPQALNNEQFF; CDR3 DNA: TGTGCCAGCTCACCACAGGCCCTCAACAATGAGCAGTTCTTC
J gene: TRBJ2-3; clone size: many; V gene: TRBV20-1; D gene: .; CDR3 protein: CSARDRGHHTDTQYF; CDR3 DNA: TGCAGTGCTAGAGATCGTGGACATCACACAGATACGCAGTATTTT
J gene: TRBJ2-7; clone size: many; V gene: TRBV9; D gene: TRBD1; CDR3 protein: CASSDRTGGSYEQYF; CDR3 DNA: TGTGCCAGCAGCGACCGGACAGGTGGATCCTACGAGCAGTACTTC
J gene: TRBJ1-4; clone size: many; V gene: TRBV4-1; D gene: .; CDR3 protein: CASSQSSGFATNEKLFF; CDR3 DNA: TGCGCCAGCAGTCAGTCCTCGGGCTTTGCAACTAATGAAAAACTGTTTTTT
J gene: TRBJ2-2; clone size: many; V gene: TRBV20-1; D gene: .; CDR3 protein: CSARVGGRGGNTGELFF; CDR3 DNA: TGCAGTGCTAGAGTGGGAGGGCGAGGGGGGAACACCGGGGAGCTGTTTTTT
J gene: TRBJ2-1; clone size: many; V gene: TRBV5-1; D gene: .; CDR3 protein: CASSFPQSSYNEQFF; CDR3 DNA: TGCGCCAGCAGCTTTCCACAGAGCTCCTACAATGAGCAGTTCTTC
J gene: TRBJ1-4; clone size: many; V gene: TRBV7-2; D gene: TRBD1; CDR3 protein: CASRDRLNEKLFF; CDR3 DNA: TGTGCCAGCCGGGACAGACTTAATGAAAAACTGTTTTTT
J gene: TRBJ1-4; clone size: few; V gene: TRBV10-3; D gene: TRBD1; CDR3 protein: CAISEPGQGWNEKLFF; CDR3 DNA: TGTGCCATCAGTGAGCCGGGACAGGGTTGGAATGAAAAACTGTTTTTT
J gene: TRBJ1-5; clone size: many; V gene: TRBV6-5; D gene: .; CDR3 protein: CASRQQGNNQPQHF; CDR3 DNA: TGTGCCAGCAGGCAACAGGGAAACAATCAGCCCCAGCATTTT
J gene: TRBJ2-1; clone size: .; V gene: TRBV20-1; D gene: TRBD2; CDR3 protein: CSASGTSGSYNEQFF; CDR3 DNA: TGCAGTGCTTCCGGGACTAGCGGATCTTACAATGAGCAGTTCTTC
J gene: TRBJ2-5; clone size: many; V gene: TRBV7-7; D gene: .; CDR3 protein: CASSSRPQQETQYF; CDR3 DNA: TGTGCTAGCAGCTCGAGACCCCAGCAAGAGACCCAGTACTTC
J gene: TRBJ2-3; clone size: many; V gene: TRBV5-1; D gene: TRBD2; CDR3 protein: CASSLRTSGGSDTQYF; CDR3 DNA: TGCGCCAGCAGCCTGAGGACTAGCGGGGGCTCAGATACGCAGTATTTT
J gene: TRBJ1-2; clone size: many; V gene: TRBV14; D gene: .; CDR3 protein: CASSRPGVWEDGYTF; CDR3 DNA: TGTGCCAGCAGTCGACCCGGGGTTTGGGAAGATGGCTACACCTTC
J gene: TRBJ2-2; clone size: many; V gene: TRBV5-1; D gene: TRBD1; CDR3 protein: CASSPTGGRPGELFF; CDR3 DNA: TGCGCCAGCAGCCCAACAGGGGGCCGGCCCGGGGAGCTGTTTTTT
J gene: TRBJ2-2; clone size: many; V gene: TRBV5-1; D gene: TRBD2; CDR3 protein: CASSFQRGSTGELFF; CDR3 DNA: TGCGCCAGCAGCTTCCAGCGGGGGAGCACCGGGGAGCTGTTTTTT
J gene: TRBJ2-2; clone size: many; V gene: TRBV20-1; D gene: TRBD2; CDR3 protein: CSARSLPASGGANTGELFF; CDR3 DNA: TGCAGTGCTAGATCATTGCCCGCTAGCGGGGGGGCTAACACCGGGGAGCTGTTTTTT
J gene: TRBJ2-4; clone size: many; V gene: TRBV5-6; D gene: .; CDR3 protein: CASSLDGWTAKNIQYF; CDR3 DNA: TGTGCCAGCAGCTTGGATGGGTGGACAGCCAAAAACATTCAGTACTTC
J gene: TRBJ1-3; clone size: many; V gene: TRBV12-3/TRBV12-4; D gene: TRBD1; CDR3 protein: CASSLLATGSGNTIYF; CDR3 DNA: TGTGCCAGCAGTTTATTGGCGACAGGGTCTGGAAACACCATATATTTT
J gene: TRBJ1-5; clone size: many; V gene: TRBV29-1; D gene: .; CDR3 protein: CSVVLTGLNQPQHF; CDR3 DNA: TGCAGCGTTGTGCTAACAGGGCTCAATCAGCCCCAGCATTTT
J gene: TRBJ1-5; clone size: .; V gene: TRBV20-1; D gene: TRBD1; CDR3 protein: CSAPGTGNQPQHF; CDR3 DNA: TGCAGTGCGCCCGGGACAGGCAATCAGCCCCAGCATTTT
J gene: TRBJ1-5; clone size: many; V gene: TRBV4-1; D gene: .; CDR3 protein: CASSHPRQIGQPQHF; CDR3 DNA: TGCGCCAGCAGCCATCCGAGACAGATCGGGCAGCCCCAGCATTTT
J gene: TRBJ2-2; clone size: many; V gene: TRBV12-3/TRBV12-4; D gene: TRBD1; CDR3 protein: CASRAPGTVNTGELFF; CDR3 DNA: TGTGCCAGCCGGGCCCCCGGGACAGTAAACACCGGGGAGCTGTTTTTT